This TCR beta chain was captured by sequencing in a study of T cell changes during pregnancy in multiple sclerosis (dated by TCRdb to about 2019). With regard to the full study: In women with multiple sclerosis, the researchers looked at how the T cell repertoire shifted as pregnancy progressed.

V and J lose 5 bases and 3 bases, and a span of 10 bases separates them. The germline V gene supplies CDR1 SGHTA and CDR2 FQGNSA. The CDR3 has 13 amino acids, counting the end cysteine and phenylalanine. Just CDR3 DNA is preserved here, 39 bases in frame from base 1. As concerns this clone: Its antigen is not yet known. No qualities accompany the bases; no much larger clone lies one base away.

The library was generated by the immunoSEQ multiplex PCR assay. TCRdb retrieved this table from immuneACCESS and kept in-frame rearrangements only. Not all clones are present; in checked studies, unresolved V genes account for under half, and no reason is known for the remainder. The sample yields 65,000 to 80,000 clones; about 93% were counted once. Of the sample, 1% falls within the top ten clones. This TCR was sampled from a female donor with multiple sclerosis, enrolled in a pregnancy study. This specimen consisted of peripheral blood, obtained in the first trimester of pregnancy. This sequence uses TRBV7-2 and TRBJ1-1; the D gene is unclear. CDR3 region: CASSRWSDTEAFF. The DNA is TGTGCCAGCAGCCGTTGGTCAGACACTGAAGCTTTCTTT.